Sequencing of this TCR beta chain was carried out in a study of T cell repertoires in cytomegalovirus infection. In TCRdb, the reads were re-called with MiXCR into one record per CDR3 protein. The sample has about 310,000 distinct CDR3 sequences, around 10% seen once. This clonotype was found many times. With 4 bases removed from V and 8 bases from J, the gap between germline ends came to 8 bases. CDR1 and CDR2 (germline): SNHLY, FYNNEI. The CDR3 covers 11 residues. This sequence was found in a human donor in good health (CMV status not recorded). Some clones in this sample may be carry-over from other donors' samples. Input material: PBMCs. The gene calls are TRBV2 and TRBJ1-2; no reliable D call. CDR3 nucleotides: TGTGCCAGCAGTGGGATAGGGGGCTACACCTTC. The encoded protein is CASSGIGGYTF.